This T cell receptor beta chain was obtained from a study of shared T cell receptors in the human thymus. This table comes from immunoSEQ multiplex PCR, and its TCRdb copy is limited to in-frame clones, with some not included. The profile shows more than 550,000 clones, 87% of them singletons. There are a few counts of this clone. The germline gives CDR1 LGHNT, CDR2 FRNRAP. Trimming pared 5 bases from V and 7 bases from J, leaving 3 bases between. The CDR3 loop spans 10 amino acids. These same records also appear under a second study, on human thymus T cells. In that study: Thymic and blood repertoires appeared to display a bias in their usage of V and J genes.

Source material: thymocytes. V gene TRBV12-5 combines with J gene TRBJ2-1; D unresolved. The sequence was collected from a boy less than two years old with a congenital heart defect. The CDR3 DNA sequence: TGTGCTAGTGGTCGTAATGAGCAGTTCTTC. Its translation is CASGRNEQFF.